Shown below are 20 T cell receptor beta chains from a single sample sequenced in a study of tumor and adjacent non-tumor tissue in lung cancer. The library came from three nested PCR rounds adapted from ARM-PCR protocols. TCRdb reanalysed the multiplex PCR reads using MiXCR and keeps one entry per CDR3 protein. The repertoire consists of almost 75,000 distinct CDR3 sequences, with under 70% occurring once and the leading ten covering roughly 26%. The template was RNA from unsorted bulk tissue. More than 3 cm separated this lung sample from the edge of the tumor. The sequencing sample was made of distant non-tumor lung tissue. The receptors come from a woman aged 50 to 60 with non-small cell lung cancer.

CDR3: CASSNATGYVGELFF. The DNA of the CDR3 is TGCGCCAGCAGCAACGCAACGGGTTATGTCGGGGAGCTGTTTTTT. The chain couples TRBV5-1 to TRBJ2-2; D not resolved. Germline CDR1 is SGHRS and CDR2 is YFSETQ. CDR3 length equals 15 residues. V dropped 4 bases and J dropped 7 bases, with 17 bases sitting between them. The whole variable domain, remainder taken from reference TRBV5-1 and TRBJ2-2, is KAGVTQTPRYLIKTRGQQVTLSCSPISGHRSVSWYQQTPGQGLQFLFEYFSETQRNKGNFPGRFSGRQFSNSRSEMNVSTLELGDSALYLCASSNATGYVGELFFGEGSRLTVL.

The chain recombines TRBV7-8 with TRBJ1-3, with a possible D match to TRBD1 (6 bases). Trimming took off 8 bases at V and 4 bases at J, with 15 bases between the two ends. The length of the CDR3 is 14 residues. Germline CDR1 SGHVS, CDR2 FQNEAQ. The CDR3 reads CASRRGYPGNTIYF. CDR3 nucleotide sequence: TGTGCCAGCCGCAGGGGCTACCCGGGAAACACCATATATTTT.

This clonotype was counted between two and nine times. Germline is not matched at one junction end, which may reflect a read error. The CDR3 sequence: CASRKTGSPNGKLFF. In DNA form, the CDR3 reads TGTGCCAGCAGAAAAACAGGGTCACCTAATGGAAAACTGTTTTTT. The gene calls are TRBV12-3 or TRBV12-4 and TRBJ1-4; the D gene is possibly TRBD1 (6 bases). The CDR3 spans 15 residues.

This clonotype was observed a handful of times. As the CDR3 is not closed by the conserved phenylalanine or tryptophan, this likely results from a read error. Because the CDR3's place on the DNA is in doubt, the DNA is left out and the CDR3 is given as listed by TCRdb. The rearrangement links TRBV11-2 to TRBJ2-7. Counting both end residues, the CDR3 totals 13 amino acids. Germline CDR1 reads SGHAT; CDR2 reads FQNNGV. CDR3 in amino acids: CASSLAAGYELYI.

This clonotype came up many times. The chain couples TRBV12-3 or TRBV12-4 to TRBJ2-7; D is unresolved. V was cut by 5 bases and J by 2 bases, with 10 bases left in between. The length of the CDR3 is 13 residues. The CDR3 coding sequence is TGTGCCAGCAGTCGGGCGAAAACCTACGAGCAGTACTTC. Residues: CASSRAKTYEQYF.

Note on this clonotype: Since a much larger clone is just one base distant, this may be a read error. The rearrangement uses TRBV20-1 and TRBJ2-3, with 9 bases fitting TRBD1. Germline CDR1 DFQATT, CDR2 SNEGSKA (reference sequence). The CDR3 length is 14 residues. CDR3 residues: CSAYRGLGTETQYF. Here the CDR3 DNA reads TGCAGTGCCTACAGGGGGCTAGGAACAGAAACGCAGTATTTT.

This clonotype appeared a few times. A single base separates this from a much larger clone, so it may be a read error. V and J are TRBV29-1 and TRBJ1-3, with a weak D call TRBD1 (6 bases). CDR3 size: 12 residues. Germline CDR1 is SQVTM and CDR2 is ANQGSEA. CDR3 residues: CSGTDSGNTIHF. The CDR3 DNA reads TGCAGCGGGACAGACTCTGGAAACACCATACATTTT.

As for this clonotype: A read error may produce the germline difference seen at one junction end. The J gene is TRBJ2-3, the V gene TRBV20-1; tentative D call: TRBD2 (6 bases). This CDR3 contains 15 residues. Germline lookup yields CDR1 DFQATT and CDR2 SNEGSKA (reference sequence). The CDR3: CGAPPTGTSTDTQYF. CDR3 nucleotides: TGCGGTGCCCCCCCAACCGGGACTAGCACAGATACGCAGTATTTT.

To note about this clonotype: Because the CDR3 is missing its conserved closing phenylalanine or tryptophan, this is likely a read error. The gene calls are TRBV28 and TRBJ1-5; D gene uncertain. V gave up 6 bases and J gave up 9 bases, with 15 bases separating them. CDR1 is MDHEN and CDR2 is SYDVKM in the germline V gene. CDR3 length equals 13 residues. This CDR3 is CASRPTQRRPQHS. Here the CDR3 DNA reads TGTGCCAGCAGACCCACCCAAAGGAGGCCCCAGCATTCT.

The J gene is TRBJ2-2, the V gene TRBV19; 7 bases are a match to TRBD1. CDR3 size: 14 residues. V lost 7 bases to trimming and J lost 5 bases; unmatched junction nucleotides: 7. Looked up from germline, CDR1 is LNHDA and CDR2 is SQIVND (reference sequence). CDR3 sequence (DNA): TGTGCCAGTACTCGACAGGGTCTGACCGGGGAGCTGTTTTTT. It specifies CASTRQGLTGELFF.

On this clonotype itself: The junction and the germline gene differ at one end; a read error may be behind it. The V and J genes are TRBV6-1 and TRBJ2-1; 7 nucleotides match TRBD2. There are 16 residues in the CDR3. Germline CDR1 is MNHNS and CDR2 is SASEGT. The DNA of the CDR3 is TGTGCCAGCAGTGAGGTTTGGGTCGGGGGGAGTAATGAGCAGCTCTTC. Translation: CASSEVWVGGSNEQLF.

On this clonotype itself: The junction departs from germline at one end; a sequencing error may be responsible. The J gene is TRBJ2-3, the V gene TRBV5-1; D is unresolved. Germline lookup yields CDR1 SGHRS and CDR2 YFSETQ. The CDR3 contains 15 residues. The CDR3: CTSSYERVLTDTQYF. CDR3 sequence (DNA): TGCACCAGCAGCTATGAAAGGGTTTTGACAGATACGCAGTATTTT.

This clonotype was seen only a few times. One end of the junction does not line up with germline, which may come from a read error. The chain joins TRBV11-2 to TRBJ2-2; D is ambiguous. The CDR3 consists of 14 residues. Germline CDR1 SGHAT, CDR2 FQNNGV. The CDR3 bases are TGTTCCAGCAGCCGCGCTGCGGCAGCCGGGGAGCTGTTTTTT. Its translation is CSSSRAAAAGELFF.

A word on this clonotype: A junction boundary mismatches the germline segment, possibly from a read error. The J gene is TRBJ1-6, the V gene TRBV20-1, with a weak D call TRBD1 (5 bases). This CDR3 has 14 amino acids. Germline V gene data show CDR1 as DFQATT and CDR2 as SNEGSKA (reference sequence). DNA of the CDR3: TGCAGTGCTAGGGAAGATAGGGGATTTTCAGCCCTCCACTTT. It encodes CSAREDRGFSALHF.

Points on this clonotype: An end of the junction differs from the germline gene, which may be a read error. V gene TRBV29-1 combines with J gene TRBJ2-2; TRBD2 matches at 11 bases. The CDR3 has 15 residues. CDR1 and CDR2 from the germline V gene are SQVTM and ANQGSEA. The CDR3 region has the DNA TGCAGCGTTGTAACTAGCGGGAGTGGCACCGGGGAGTTGTTTTTT. Amino acids: CSVVTSGSGTGELFF.

Worth noting for this clonotype: A much larger clonotype is one base distant, so this may be a read error. The chain joins TRBV10-3 to TRBJ1-1; D unresolved. The CDR3 has 15 residues. The germline gives CDR1 ENHRY, CDR2 SYGVKD. The ends were cut back, 6 bases at V and 5 bases at J, with 19 bases in the middle. The DNA for the CDR3 is TGTGCCATCAGGGGAACAGTGTTACGGGGAACTGAAGCTTTCTTT. Protein product: CAIRGTVLRGTEAFF.

A word on this clonotype: The junction departs from germline at one end; a sequencing error may be responsible. The chain is built from TRBV20-1 and TRBJ2-3, with 9 bases matching TRBD2. Germline V lookup: CDR1 DFQATT, CDR2 SNEGSKA (reference sequence). This CDR3 contains 15 residues. DNA for the CDR3: TGCAGTGCTAGAAGGCTAGCGGGATGTGGAGATACACAGTATTTT. Its translation: CSARRLAGCGDTQYF.

In the case of this clonotype: An end of the junction differs from the germline gene, which may be a read error. V and J are TRBV11-1 and TRBJ2-7; TRBD2 agrees at 7 bases. The germline V gene has CDR1 SGHAT and CDR2 FQDESV (reference sequence). The CDR3 runs to 15 residues. The CDR3 protein is CVSCRLGPGGYEQYF. The CDR3, as DNA: TGTGTCAGCTGCCGACTGGGACCGGGGGGATACGAACAGTACTTC.

Concerning this clonotype itself: A read error may account for a junction end that differs from germline. J is TRBJ2-7 and V is TRBV20-1; D uncertain. CDR1 is DFQATT and CDR2 is SNEGSKA in the germline V gene (reference sequence). The CDR3 spans 13 residues. The CDR3 is CSAELWYTYGQYF. In DNA form, the CDR3 reads TGCAGTGCTGAGTTGTGGTACACGTACGGGCAGTACTTC.

This chain joins TRBV12-3 or TRBV12-4 and TRBJ1-5; the D gene is possibly TRBD1 (5 bases). The J call is in doubt because the DNA end fits TRBJ2-3 better. This CDR3 spans 14 amino acids. The CDR3, as DNA: TGTGCCATCATTGACACAGGTGGTAATCAGCCCCAGTATTTT. Translating gives CAIIDTGGNQPQYF.